This T cell receptor beta chain was sequenced in a study of blood T cell repertoires in COVID-19. Using immunoSEQ multiplex PCR, the repertoire was profiled, and TCRdb retains in-frame clones only, with some absent. This sample has some 300,000 clones, with approximately 90% found just once. The TCR originated in an older woman in a cohort exposed to, infected with or recovered from COVID-19 (not recorded which). Source material: PBMCs or T cells enriched from blood (not recorded which).

CDR3 residues: CASSPWTGGVGANVLTF. The CDR3 nucleotides are TGTGCCAGCAGTCCCTGGACAGGGGGGGTTGGGGCCAACGTCCTGACTTTC. The chain uses TRBV27 and TRBJ2-6, with 10 bases fitting TRBD1. The germline V gene encodes CDR1 MNHEY and CDR2 SMNVEV (reference sequence). The CDR3 contains 17 residues. V shed 5 bases, J shed 3 bases, and the junction held 7 bases outside the gene matches. The variable domain in full, completed from reference TRBV27 and TRBJ2-6, reads EAQVTQNPRYLITVTGKKLTVTCSQNMNHEYMSWYRQDPGLGLRQIYYSMNVEVTDKGDVPEGYKVSRKEKRNFPLILESPSPNQTSLYFCASSPWTGGVGANVLTFGAGSRLTVL.